The clone carrying this TCR beta chain was seen ten or more times. Its antigen is unidentified. TCR beta CDR3 regions were amplified from RNA transcripts. The HTBI set primed first-round TCR CDR3 RT-PCR. TCRdb re-called the multiplex PCR reads through MiXCR, storing one row per CDR3 protein. The sample carries fewer than 700,000 distinct CDR3 sequences, 15% to 20% recorded once. These data come from a study of T cells in Graves' hyperthyroidism and ophthalmopathy. Study summary: Peripheral blood was secured at the point of initial diagnosis, before any treatment. Findings and caveats of the study: Peripheral blood also featured most of the thyroid clonotypes expanded above 0.001. Ophthalmopathy prediction by the model preceded onset by a median roughly 6 months.

The CDR3 has 15 amino acids. The ends were cut back, 1 base at V and 4 bases at J, with 13 bases in the middle. The germline gives CDR1 SGHAT, CDR2 FQNNGV. A patient was excluded if there was uncontrolled infection, other autoimmune disease, pregnancy or lactation. The sequence was obtained from a woman in her late teens or twenties with Graves' ophthalmopathy. This chain joins TRBV11-2 and TRBJ1-2; D possibly corresponds to TRBD1 (5 bases). Sequenced material: blood. The CDR3 protein is CASSLAVGAAYGYTF. CDR3 nucleotide sequence: TGTGCCAGCAGCTTAGCTGTCGGGGCGGCCTATGGCTACACCTTC.